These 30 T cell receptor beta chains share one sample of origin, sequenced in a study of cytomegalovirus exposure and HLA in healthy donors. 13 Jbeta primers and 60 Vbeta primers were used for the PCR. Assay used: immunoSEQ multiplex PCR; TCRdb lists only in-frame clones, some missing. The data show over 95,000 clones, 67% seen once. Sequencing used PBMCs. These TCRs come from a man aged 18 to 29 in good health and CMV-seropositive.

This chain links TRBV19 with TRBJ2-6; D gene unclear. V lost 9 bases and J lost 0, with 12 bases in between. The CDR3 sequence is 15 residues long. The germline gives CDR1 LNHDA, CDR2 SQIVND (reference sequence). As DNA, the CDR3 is TGTGCCAGCACGGGTTCCCCCTCTGGGGCCAACGTCCTGACTTTC. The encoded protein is CASTGSPSGANVLTF.

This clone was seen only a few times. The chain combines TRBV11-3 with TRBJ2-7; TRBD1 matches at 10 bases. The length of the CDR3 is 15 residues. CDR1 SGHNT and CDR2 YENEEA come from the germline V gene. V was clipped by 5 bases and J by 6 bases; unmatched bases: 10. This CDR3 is CASSRPGTGEVEQYF. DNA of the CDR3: TGTGCCAGCAGCCGACCCGGGACAGGGGAGGTCGAGCAGTACTTC. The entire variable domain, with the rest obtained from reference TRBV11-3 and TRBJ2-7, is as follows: EAGVVQSPRYKIIEKKQPVAFWCNPISGHNTLYWYLQNLGQGPELLIRYENEEAVDDSQLPKDRFSAERLKGVDSTLKIQPAELGDSAVYLCASSRPGTGEVEQYFGPGTRLTVT.

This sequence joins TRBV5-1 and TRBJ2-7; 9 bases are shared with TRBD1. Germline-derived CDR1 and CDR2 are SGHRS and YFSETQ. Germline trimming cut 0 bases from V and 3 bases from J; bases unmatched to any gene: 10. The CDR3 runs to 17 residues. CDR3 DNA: TGCGCCAGCAGCTTGGGTCATTGGCGACAGGGGGTCTACGAGCAGTACTTC. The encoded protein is CASSLGHWRQGVYEQYF.

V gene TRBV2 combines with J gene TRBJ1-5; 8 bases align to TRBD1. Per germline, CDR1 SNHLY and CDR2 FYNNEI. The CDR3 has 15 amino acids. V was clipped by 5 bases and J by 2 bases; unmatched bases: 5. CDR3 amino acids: CASSSDRAGNQPQHF. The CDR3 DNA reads TGTGCCAGCAGTTCGGACAGGGCTGGCAATCAGCCCCAGCATTTT.

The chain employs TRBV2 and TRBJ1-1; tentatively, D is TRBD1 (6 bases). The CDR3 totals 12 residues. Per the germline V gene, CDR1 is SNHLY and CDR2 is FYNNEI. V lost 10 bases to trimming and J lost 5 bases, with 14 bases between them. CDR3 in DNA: TGTGCCATGCGACAGGAGTATACTGAAGCTTTCTTT. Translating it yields CAMRQEYTEAFF.

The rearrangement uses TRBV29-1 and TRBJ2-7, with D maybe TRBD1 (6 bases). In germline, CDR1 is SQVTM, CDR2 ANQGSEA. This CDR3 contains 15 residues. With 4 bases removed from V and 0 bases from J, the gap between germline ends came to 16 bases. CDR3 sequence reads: CSVGRTVVSSYEQYF. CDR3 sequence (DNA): TGCAGCGTTGGGAGGACAGTCGTTAGCTCCTACGAGCAGTACTTC.

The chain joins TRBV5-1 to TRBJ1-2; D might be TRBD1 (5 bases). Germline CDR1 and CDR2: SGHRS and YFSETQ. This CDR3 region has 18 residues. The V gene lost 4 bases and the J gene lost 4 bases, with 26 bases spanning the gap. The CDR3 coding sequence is TGCGCCAGCAGCGTTATCGTGGGGCCCACGGCTTCGATCTATGGCTACACCTTC. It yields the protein CASSVIVGPTASIYGYTF. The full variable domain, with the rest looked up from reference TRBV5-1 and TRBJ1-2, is KAGVTQTPRYLIKTRGQQVTLSCSPISGHRSVSWYQQTPGQGLQFLFEYFSETQRNKGNFPGRFSGRQFSNSRSEMNVSTLELGDSALYLCASSVIVGPTASIYGYTFGSGTRLTVV.

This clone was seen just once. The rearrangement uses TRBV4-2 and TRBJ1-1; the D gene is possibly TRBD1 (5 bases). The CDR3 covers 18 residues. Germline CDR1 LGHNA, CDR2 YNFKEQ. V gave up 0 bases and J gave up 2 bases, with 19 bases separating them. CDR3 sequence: CASSQDRELRGGNTEAFF. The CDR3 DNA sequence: TGTGCCAGCAGCCAAGATCGGGAACTCCGGGGGGGAAACACTGAAGCTTTCTTT.

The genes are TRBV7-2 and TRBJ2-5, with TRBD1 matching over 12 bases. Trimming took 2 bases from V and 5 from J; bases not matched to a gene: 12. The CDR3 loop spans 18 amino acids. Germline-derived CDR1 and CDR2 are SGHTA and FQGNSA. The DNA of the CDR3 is TGTGCCAGCAGCTTAAGGTCGGGGGGACAGGGGGCGCGGGAGACCCAGTACTTC. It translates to CASSLRSGGQGARETQYF.

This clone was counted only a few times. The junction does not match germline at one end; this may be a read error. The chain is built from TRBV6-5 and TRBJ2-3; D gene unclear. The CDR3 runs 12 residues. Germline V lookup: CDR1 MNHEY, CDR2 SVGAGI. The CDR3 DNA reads TGTGCCAGCGGTTATAACACAGATACGCAGTATTTT. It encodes CASGYNTDTQYF.

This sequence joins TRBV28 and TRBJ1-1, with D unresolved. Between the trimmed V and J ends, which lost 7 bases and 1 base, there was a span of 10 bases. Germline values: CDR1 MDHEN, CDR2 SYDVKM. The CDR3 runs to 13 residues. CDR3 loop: CASKHSPNTEAFF. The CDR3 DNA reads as TGTGCCAGCAAGCACAGCCCGAACACTGAAGCTTTCTTT.

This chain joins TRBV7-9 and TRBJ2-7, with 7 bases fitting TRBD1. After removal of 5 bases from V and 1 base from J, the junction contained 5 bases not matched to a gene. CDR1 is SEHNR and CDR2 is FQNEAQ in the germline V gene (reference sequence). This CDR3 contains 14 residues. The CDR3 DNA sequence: TGTGCCAGCAGCGGCCGGGACAGTTCCTACGAGCAGTACTTC. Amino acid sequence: CASSGRDSSYEQYF.

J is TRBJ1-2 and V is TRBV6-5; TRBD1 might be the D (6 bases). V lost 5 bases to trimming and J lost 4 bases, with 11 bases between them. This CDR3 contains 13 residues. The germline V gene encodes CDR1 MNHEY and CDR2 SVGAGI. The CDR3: CASSPGVSYGYTF. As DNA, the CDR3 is TGTGCCAGCAGTCCAGGGGTGAGCTATGGCTACACCTTC.

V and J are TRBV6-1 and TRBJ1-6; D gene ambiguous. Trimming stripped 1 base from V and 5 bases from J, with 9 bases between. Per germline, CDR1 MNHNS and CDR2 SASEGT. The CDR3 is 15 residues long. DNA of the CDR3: TGTGCCAGCAGTGAAGAAGCAGGCGATAATTCACCCCTCCACTTT. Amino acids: CASSEEAGDNSPLHF.

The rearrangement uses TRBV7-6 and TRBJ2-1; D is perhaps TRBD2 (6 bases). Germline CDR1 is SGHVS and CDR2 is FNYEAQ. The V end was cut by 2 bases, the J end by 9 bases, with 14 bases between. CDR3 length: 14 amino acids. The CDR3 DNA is TGTGCCAGCAGCTTATCGACTAGTTATGGTGAGCAGTTCTTC. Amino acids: CASSLSTSYGEQFF.

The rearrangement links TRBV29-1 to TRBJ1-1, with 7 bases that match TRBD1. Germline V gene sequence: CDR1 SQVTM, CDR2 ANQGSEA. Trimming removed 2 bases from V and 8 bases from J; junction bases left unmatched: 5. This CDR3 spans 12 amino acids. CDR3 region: CSVERGLGEAFF. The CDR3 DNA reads TGCAGCGTTGAAAGGGGGCTGGGGGAAGCTTTCTTT. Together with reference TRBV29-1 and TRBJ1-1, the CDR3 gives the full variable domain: SAVISQKPSRDICQRGTSLTIQCQVDSQVTMMFWYRQQPGQSLTLIATANQGSEATYESGFVIDKFPISRPNLTFSTLTVSNMSPEDSSIYLCSVERGLGEAFFGQGTRLTVV.

The CDR3 nucleotides read TGTGCCACTAGGGACAGACAAGCTAACTATGGCTACACCTTC. It codes for CATRDRQANYGYTF. The rearrangement links TRBV6-1 to TRBJ1-2; 7 bases match TRBD1. Germline V gene data show CDR1 as MNHNS and CDR2 as SASEGT. The trim removed 10 bases at V and 0 bases at J, leaving 8 bases unmatched. The CDR3 totals 14 residues.

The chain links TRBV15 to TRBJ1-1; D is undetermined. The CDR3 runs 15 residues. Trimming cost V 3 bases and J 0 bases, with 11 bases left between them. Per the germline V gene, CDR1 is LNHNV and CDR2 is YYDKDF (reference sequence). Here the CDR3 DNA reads TGTGCCACCAGCAGTTCACAGCGGTTGAACACTGAAGCTTTCTTT. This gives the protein CATSSSQRLNTEAFF.

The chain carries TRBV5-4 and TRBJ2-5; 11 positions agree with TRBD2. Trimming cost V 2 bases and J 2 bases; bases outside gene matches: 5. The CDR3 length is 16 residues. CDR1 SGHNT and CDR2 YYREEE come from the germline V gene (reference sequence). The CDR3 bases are TGTGCCAGCAGCTTCCTAGCGGGGGGAGGGCAAGAGACCCAGTACTTC. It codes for CASSFLAGGGQETQYF.

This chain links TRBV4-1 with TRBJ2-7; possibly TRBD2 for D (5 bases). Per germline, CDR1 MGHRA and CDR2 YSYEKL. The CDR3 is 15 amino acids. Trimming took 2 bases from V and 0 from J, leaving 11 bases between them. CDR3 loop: CASSQLTRNSYEQYF. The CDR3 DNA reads TGCGCCAGCAGCCAACTAACTAGGAACTCCTACGAGCAGTACTTC.

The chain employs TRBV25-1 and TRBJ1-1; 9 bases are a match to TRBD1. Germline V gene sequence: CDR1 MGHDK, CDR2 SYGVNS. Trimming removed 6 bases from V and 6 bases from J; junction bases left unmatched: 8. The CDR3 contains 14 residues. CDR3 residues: CASRRTGESAEAFF. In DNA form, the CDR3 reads TGTGCCAGCAGACGGACAGGGGAGAGTGCTGAAGCTTTCTTT.

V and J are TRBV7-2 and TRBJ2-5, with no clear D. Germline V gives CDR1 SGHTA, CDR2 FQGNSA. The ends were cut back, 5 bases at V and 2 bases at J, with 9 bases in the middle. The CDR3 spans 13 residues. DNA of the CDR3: TGTGCCAGCAGCCAGGTTATACAAGAGACCCAGTACTTC. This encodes CASSQVIQETQYF.

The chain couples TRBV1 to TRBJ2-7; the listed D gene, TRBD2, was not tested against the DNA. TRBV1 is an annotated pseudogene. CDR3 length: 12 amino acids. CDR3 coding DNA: TGCACCAGCAGCCCCGGGGAGTACGAGCAGTACGTC. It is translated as CTSSPGEYEQYV.

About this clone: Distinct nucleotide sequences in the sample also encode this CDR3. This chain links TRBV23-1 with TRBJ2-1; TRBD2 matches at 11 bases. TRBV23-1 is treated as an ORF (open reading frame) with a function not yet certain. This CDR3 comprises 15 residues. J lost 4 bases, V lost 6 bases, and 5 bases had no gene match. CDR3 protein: CASRQGLAEYNEQFF. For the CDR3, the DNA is TGCGCCAGCAGACAGGGACTAGCGGAGTACAATGAGCAGTTCTTC.

CDR3 in amino acids: CASTPGGGTGNEQFF. In DNA, the CDR3 is TGTGCCAGTACCCCCGGGGGAGGGACGGGCAATGAGCAGTTCTTC. The chain recombines TRBV19 with TRBJ2-1, with 7 bases matching TRBD2. The junction had 12 bases not matched to a gene; V was cut back by 7 bases and J by 6 bases. Germline CDR1 reads LNHDA; CDR2 reads SQIVND (reference sequence). CDR3 size: 15 residues.

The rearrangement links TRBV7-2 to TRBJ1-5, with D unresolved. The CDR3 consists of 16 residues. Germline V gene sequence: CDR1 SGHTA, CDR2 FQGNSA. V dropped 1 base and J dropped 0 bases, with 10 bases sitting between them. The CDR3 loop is CASSLDGVSSNQPQHF. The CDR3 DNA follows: TGTGCCAGCAGCTTAGACGGGGTTTCTAGCAATCAGCCCCAGCATTTT.

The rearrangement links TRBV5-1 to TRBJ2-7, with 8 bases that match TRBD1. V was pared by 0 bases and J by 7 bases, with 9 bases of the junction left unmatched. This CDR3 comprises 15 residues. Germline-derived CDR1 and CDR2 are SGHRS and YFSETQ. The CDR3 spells CASSLAFQGAREQYF. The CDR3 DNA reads TGCGCCAGCAGCTTGGCCTTTCAGGGGGCACGGGAGCAGTACTTC.

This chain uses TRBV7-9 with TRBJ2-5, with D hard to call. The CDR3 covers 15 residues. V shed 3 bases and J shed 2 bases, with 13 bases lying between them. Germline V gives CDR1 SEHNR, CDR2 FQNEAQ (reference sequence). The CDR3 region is CASSFFLPLQETQYF. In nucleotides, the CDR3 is TGTGCCAGCAGCTTCTTTTTGCCGCTACAAGAGACCCAGTACTTC.

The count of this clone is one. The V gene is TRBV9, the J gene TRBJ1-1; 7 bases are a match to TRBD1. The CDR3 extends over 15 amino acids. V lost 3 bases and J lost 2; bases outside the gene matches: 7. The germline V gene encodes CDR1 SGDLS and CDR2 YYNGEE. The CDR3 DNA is TGTGCCAGCAGCGGAGGGGGCAGCGTTAACACTGAAGCTTTCTTT. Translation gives CASSGGGSVNTEAFF. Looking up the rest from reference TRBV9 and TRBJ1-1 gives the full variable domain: DSGVTQTPKHLITATGQRVTLRCSPRSGDLSVYWYQQSLDQGLQFLIQYYNGEERAKGNILERFSAQQFPDLHSELNLSSLELGDSALYFCASSGGGSVNTEAFFGQGTRLTVV.

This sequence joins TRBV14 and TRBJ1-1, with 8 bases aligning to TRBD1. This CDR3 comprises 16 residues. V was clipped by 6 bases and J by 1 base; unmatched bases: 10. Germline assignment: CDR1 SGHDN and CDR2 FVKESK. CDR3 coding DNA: TGTGCCAGCAGTCTTAACGCAGGGGGCTGGAACACTGAAGCTTTCTTT. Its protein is CASSLNAGGWNTEAFF.